This T cell receptor (beta chain) was profiled in a study of cytomegalovirus exposure and HLA in healthy donors. The CDR3 is 14 amino acids. The J segment lost 5 bases and the V segment lost 5 bases, leaving 5 bases of the junction unmatched. Germline V gene sequence: CDR1 WNHNN, CDR2 SYGVQD (reference sequence). Sequencing was performed with immunoSEQ multiplex PCR; in TCRdb, only in-frame clones are kept and a portion is missing. The data hold about 220,000 clones, with 85% to 90% observed a single time. The V call is TRBV10-1, the J call TRBJ2-1; TRBD1 agrees at 8 bases. Sequencing was performed on PBMCs. The clonotype originates from a man aged 18 to 29 in good health and CMV-seronegative. The CDR3, as DNA: TGCGCCAGCAGTCGGACAGGGACCGACAATGAGCAGTTCTTC. It is translated as CASSRTGTDNEQFF.